This TCR beta chain was identified during a study of shared clonotypes between healthy human individuals. The wider study: Per-donor plates numbered three CD4 naive, three CD4 memory, two CD8 naive and one CD8 memory. General study results and limits: Rarefaction showed that sequencing of sorted subsets was incomplete (despite large depth). With a handful of donors compared, approximately 5.5% of naive CD4 clonotypes were shared.

As regards this clone: Its antigen is still unknown.

Some clones are missing from TCRdb's copy, which holds only in-frame ones; the method was immunoSEQ multiplex PCR. The table has about 530,000 clones, almost 97% seen once. Naive CD4+ cells were CD45RA-selected; the remaining cells were memory. Sample: naive CD4+ T cells sorted from blood. Noted subset: CD45RA+ positively selected. This TCR came from a woman aged 25 to 39 in good health.

In nucleotides, the CDR3 is TGCGCCAGCAGTGATGGAGGGAGAGGGGTTACGCAGTATTTT. Translation: CASSDGGRGVTQYF. The chain is built from TRBV10-1 and TRBJ2-3; D is possibly TRBD2 (6 bases). This CDR3 comprises 14 residues. Germline lookup yields CDR1 WNHNN and CDR2 SYGVQD (reference sequence). V was pared by 3 bases and J by 8 bases, with 15 bases between.